This T cell receptor (beta chain) was identified in a study of CD8+ T cells in alopecia areata. For the study at large: Each of the treated patients was given oral tofacitinib, 5 to 10 mg twice daily, for moderate-to-severe alopecia areata.

The V gene lost 7 bases and the J gene lost 5 bases, with 17 bases spanning the gap. Germline CDR1 reads SGHVS; CDR2 reads FQNEAQ. This CDR3 contains 14 residues. Peripheral blood and lesional scalp punch biopsies came from alopecia areata patients. The authors extracted RNA and reverse transcribed it into cDNA as the sequencing template. Clones were read by immunoSEQ multiplex PCR, and TCRdb kept only the in-frame ones, dropping some. The sample shows some 56,000 clones, over 95% of them seen only once. With respect to this clone: Its specificity is unknown.

Study-wide findings and caveats: Lesional scalp displayed greater clonality than normal scalp, most notably in alopecia totalis/universalis.

Sequenced here: CD8+ T cells sorted from blood, sampled at week 0. This chain connects TRBV7-8 to TRBJ1-1; D ambiguous. The receptor was derived from a human donor with alopecia areata. The CDR3 DNA reads TGTGCCAGCACCCTAGGCGCCGGGGTGACTGAAGCTTTCTTT. Translated: CASTLGAGVTEAFF. The whole variable domain, filled in from reference TRBV7-8 and TRBJ1-1, reads GAGVSQSPRYKVAKRGQDVALRCDPISGHVSLFWYQQALGQGPEFLTYFQNEAQLDKSGLPSDRFFAERPEGSVSTLKIQRTQQEDSAVYLCASTLGAGVTEAFFGQGTRLTVV.